Only one count was recorded for the clone carrying this T cell receptor beta chain. Authors' analysis steps: The authors estimated nucleated cell counts from reference gene primer amplification. Method: immunoSEQ multiplex PCR; TCRdb's copy keeps in-frame clones and lacks some. That table furnishes V, J and clone size, whereas the DNA furnished D and trimming. The sample records fewer than 200,000 clones, just over 85% being singletons. The sample comes from a study of blood T cell repertoires in COVID-19. Participant-reported clinical history was the basis for cohort assignment. The CDR3 loop spans 13 amino acids. V was trimmed by 8 bases and J by 6 bases, leaving 14 bases between them. The V gene's germline CDR1 is SNHLY and CDR2 FYNNEI.

The chain recombines TRBV2 with TRBJ2-1, with D possibly matching TRBD1 (6 bases). Sequenced sample: PBMCs or T cells enriched from blood (not recorded which). The receptor comes from a woman aged 18 to 35 who had recovered from COVID-19. CDR3 protein: CASHRELGNEQFF. The CDR3, as DNA: TGTGCCAGCCACAGGGAATTGGGCAATGAGCAGTTCTTC. The whole variable domain, remainder taken from reference TRBV2 and TRBJ2-1, is EPEVTQTPSHQVTQMGQEVILRCVPISNHLYFYWYRQILGQKVEFLVSFYNNEISEKSEIFDDQFSVERPDGSNFTLKIRSTKLEDSAMYFCASHRELGNEQFFGPGTRLTVL.